Below are 21 T cell receptor beta chains sequenced from a single sample in a study of identical twins. TCRdb re-called the 5' RACE reads with MiXCR, one entry per CDR3 protein. The table shows more than 600,000 distinct CDR3 sequences, with roughly 20% occurring only once. The data also belong to a second study, concerning T cells expressing NK-cell markers.

Sequencing was carried out using PBMCs. The receptor source for this set is a woman aged 18 to 35 in good health.

This clonotype was seen more than once but under ten times. The J gene is TRBJ2-2, the V gene TRBV12-3 or TRBV12-4; D may correspond to TRBD1 or TRBD2 (5 bases each). The CDR3 is 14 residues long. V lost 5 bases to trimming and J lost 5 bases, with 12 bases between them. CDR3 amino acids: CASSQGPRTGELFF. For the CDR3, the DNA is TGTGCCAGCAGTCAGGGACCCAGGACCGGGGAGCTGTTTTTT.

This clonotype was seen repeatedly, ten times or more. This chain joins TRBV12-3 or TRBV12-4 and TRBJ1-4; D remains ambiguous. Trimming stripped 3 bases from V and 8 bases from J, with 13 bases between. The CDR3 is 14 amino acids. The CDR3 protein is CASSFRQSKEKLFF. DNA of the CDR3: TGTGCCAGCAGTTTTCGGCAGAGTAAGGAAAAACTGTTTTTT.

This clonotype has ten or more counts. The CDR3 sequence is CASSLEQGNYEQYF. DNA of the CDR3: TGTGCCAGCAGCTTAGAACAGGGTAACTACGAGCAGTACTTC. The V and J genes are TRBV7-9 and TRBJ2-7, with D perhaps TRBD1 (6 bases). Between the trimmed V and J ends, which lost 1 base and 3 bases, there was a span of 10 bases. Germline values: CDR1 SEHNR, CDR2 FQNEAQ (reference sequence). The CDR3 loop spans 14 amino acids.

This clonotype turned up a few times. The V call is TRBV6-5, the J call TRBJ2-2; D uncertain. This CDR3 has 15 residues. With 4 bases removed from V and 6 bases from J, the gap between germline ends came to 15 bases. The germline V gene encodes CDR1 MNHEY and CDR2 SVGAGI. In DNA form, the CDR3 reads TGTGCCAGCAGTTCAATCCGACTCCGGGCCGGGGAGCTGTTTTTT. The encoded protein is CASSSIRLRAGELFF.

This clonotype was seen more than once but under ten times. V usage is TRBV20-1 and J usage is TRBJ2-5; D possibly corresponds to TRBD1 (6 bases). The CDR3 extends over 14 amino acids. V lost 0 bases to trimming and J lost 5 bases, with 13 bases between them. CDR1 and CDR2 from the germline V gene are DFQATT and SNEGSKA (reference sequence). The CDR3 region is CSARDHNRVETQYF. CDR3 nucleotides: TGCAGTGCTAGAGATCATAACAGGGTGGAGACCCAGTACTTC.

This sequence joins TRBV10-1 and TRBJ1-1; D may be TRBD1 (5 bases). Trimming stripped 5 bases from V and 5 bases from J, with 15 bases between. This CDR3 region has 14 residues. Germline values: CDR1 WNHNN, CDR2 SYGVQD (reference sequence). The CDR3 is CASSRGPPGTEAFF. In nucleotides, the CDR3 is TGCGCCAGCAGTAGGGGACCTCCGGGGACTGAAGCTTTCTTT.

This clonotype was seen more than once but under ten times. CDR3 sequence reads: CASSLDRGKGEAFF. The CDR3 region has the DNA TGTGCCAGCAGCTTAGACAGGGGGAAGGGTGAAGCTTTCTTT. V usage is TRBV11-2 and J usage is TRBJ1-1; 7 nucleotides agree with TRBD1. CDR3 length equals 14 residues. Germline V gene lookup returns CDR1 SGHAT and CDR2 FQNNGV. V shed 0 bases, J shed 7 bases, and the junction held 5 bases outside the gene matches. Based on the CDR3 plus reference TRBV11-2 and TRBJ1-1, the full variable domain is EAGVAQSPRYKIIEKRQSVAFWCNPISGHATLYWYQQILGQGPKLLIQFQNNGVVDDSQLPKDRFSAERLKGVDSTLKIQPAKLEDSAVYLCASSLDRGKGEAFFGQGTRLTVV.

The chain combines TRBV7-8 with TRBJ2-7; the D gene is possibly TRBD2 (5 bases). V lost 1 base and J 1 base, leaving 14 bases between the germline ends. The CDR3 is 16 amino acids. From germline, CDR1 is SGHVS and CDR2 FQNEAQ. The CDR3 loop is CASSLGGGLESYEQYF. CDR3 bases: TGTGCCAGCAGCTTAGGAGGCGGGCTGGAGTCCTACGAGCAGTACTTC.

This clonotype was seen only a few times. The chain's CDR3 is CASSPGSSSDTQYF. The CDR3 DNA is TGTGCCAGCTCACCCGGGAGCAGCTCAGATACGCAGTATTTT. The chain joins TRBV18 to TRBJ2-3; D is possibly TRBD2 (6 bases). Germline assignment: CDR1 KGHSH and CDR2 LQKENI. The CDR3 is 14 amino acids. With 3 bases removed from V and 4 bases from J, the gap between germline ends came to 11 bases.

The chain combines TRBV5-5 with TRBJ2-7; no definite D call. The germline V and J ends were trimmed by 4 bases and 11 bases, with 13 bases remaining between them. There are 11 residues in the CDR3. Per the germline V gene, CDR1 is SGHKS and CDR2 is YYEKEE (reference sequence). This chain's CDR3 is CASSAARDEYF. The CDR3 region has the DNA TGTGCCAGCAGCGCCGCACGAGATGAGTACTTC.

In this sample, this clonotype turned up once. The chain recombines TRBV14 with TRBJ2-5; 8 nucleotides align to TRBD1. Germline values: CDR1 SGHDN, CDR2 FVKESK. After removal of 1 base from V and 4 bases from J, the junction contained 11 bases not matched to a gene. The CDR3 totals 17 residues. The CDR3 sequence: CASSQGDRGRVRETQYF. The DNA of the CDR3 is TGTGCCAGCAGCCAAGGCGACAGGGGCCGCGTACGAGAGACCCAGTACTTC.

The genes are TRBV6-1 and TRBJ1-6; tentatively, D is TRBD1 (5 bases). Per the germline V gene, CDR1 is MNHNS and CDR2 is SASEGT. This CDR3 region has 14 residues. V was trimmed by 5 bases and J by 3 bases, leaving 8 bases between them. The CDR3, as DNA: TGTGCCAGCAGTCAGACAGACTATAATTCACCCCTCCACTTT. Amino acid sequence: CASSQTDYNSPLHF.

The chain recombines TRBV6-5 with TRBJ1-1; a possible D gene is TRBD1 (6 bases). The CDR3 has 15 residues. Trimming left V 0 bases short and J 5 bases short, with 13 bases between. Germline V gene lookup returns CDR1 MNHEY and CDR2 SVGAGI. CDR3 bases: TGTGCCAGCAGTTACTCTTCAGGGGCAACGACTGAAGCTTTCTTT. It specifies CASSYSSGATTEAFF.

In its sample, this clonotype was seen a few times. The chain recombines TRBV10-3 with TRBJ2-3, with 13 bases fitting TRBD2. V trimming: 9 bases; J trimming: 5 bases; junction bases outside the gene matches: 8. CDR1 and CDR2 from the germline V gene are ENHRY and SYGVKD. This CDR3 region has 15 residues. CDR3 residues: CAMRTSGGAEDTQYF. CDR3 bases: TGTGCCATGAGAACTAGCGGGGGGGCGGAAGATACGCAGTATTTT.

This clonotype was observed many times. J is TRBJ2-5 and V is TRBV7-3; no definite D call. V lost 5 bases to trimming and J lost 3 bases, with 10 bases between them. The germline gives CDR1 SGHTA, CDR2 FQGTGA. The CDR3 runs to 13 residues. CDR3 bases: TGTGCCAGCAGCCGCGGAAGGGAAGAGACCCAGTACTTC. Its protein product is CASSRGREETQYF.

V gene TRBV6-1 combines with J gene TRBJ1-1; 7 bases are a match to TRBD1. J was trimmed by 0 bases and V by 6 bases; bases with no gene match: 7. This CDR3 has 15 amino acids. Germline V gene sequence: CDR1 MNHNS, CDR2 SASEGT. For the CDR3, the DNA is TGTGCCAGCAGCCACGGGACAGTCATGAACACTGAAGCTTTCTTT. This gives the protein CASSHGTVMNTEAFF.

This clonotype was seen a handful of times. The rearrangement uses TRBV15 and TRBJ2-7; D is perhaps TRBD2 (5 bases). The V and J ends lost 6 bases and 2 bases respectively, with 14 bases between them. The CDR3 totals 14 residues. Looked up from germline, CDR1 is LNHNV and CDR2 is YYDKDF (reference sequence). The CDR3 bases are TGTGCCACCAGTATCGGGGTTTGGGCCTACGAGCAGTACTTC. Protein sequence: CATSIGVWAYEQYF. The full variable domain, in which reference TRBV15 and TRBJ2-7 provide the parts outside the CDR3, is DAMVIQNPRYQVTQFGKPVTLSCSQTLNHNVMYWYQQKSSQAPKLLFHYYDKDFNNEADTPDNFQSRRPNTSFCFLDIRSPGLGDTAMYLCATSIGVWAYEQYFGPGTRLTVT.

The chain combines TRBV7-9 with TRBJ2-7, with a tentative D call TRBD2 (6 bases). This CDR3 is 15 amino acids long. Per the germline V gene, CDR1 is SEHNR and CDR2 is FQNEAQ (reference sequence). Trimming cost V 9 bases and J 4 bases, with 22 bases left between them. The CDR3 loop reads CASNRIGTAGYEQYF. CDR3 nucleotides: TGTGCCAGTAATCGGATCGGGACTGCTGGGTACGAGCAGTACTTC.

V usage is TRBV12-3 or TRBV12-4 and J usage is TRBJ2-7; D remains unclear. This CDR3 has 12 residues. The V gene lost 4 bases and the J gene lost 6 bases, with 10 bases spanning the gap. CDR3 sequence: CASSWVRSEQYF. The CDR3 DNA sequence: TGTGCCAGCAGTTGGGTCCGAAGCGAGCAGTACTTC.

Written as DNA, the CDR3 is TGTGCCAGCGGGACAGGGGTCAATCAGCCCCAGCATTTT. The encoded protein is CASGTGVNQPQHF. The chain joins TRBV12-3 or TRBV12-4 to TRBJ1-5; TRBD1 matches 10 bases. With 8 bases clipped from V and 3 bases from J, the junction kept 1 base outside the gene matches. The CDR3 totals 13 residues.

The CDR3 reads CASSYQGTAQETQYF. CDR3 DNA: TGCGCCAGCAGCTACCAAGGGACAGCACAAGAGACCCAGTACTTC. The chain couples TRBV4-3 to TRBJ2-5; 7 nucleotides line up with TRBD1. This CDR3 region has 15 residues. The V segment lost 5 bases and the J segment 2 bases; nucleotides outside the gene matches: 8. CDR1 and CDR2 from the germline V gene are LGHNA and YSLEER.